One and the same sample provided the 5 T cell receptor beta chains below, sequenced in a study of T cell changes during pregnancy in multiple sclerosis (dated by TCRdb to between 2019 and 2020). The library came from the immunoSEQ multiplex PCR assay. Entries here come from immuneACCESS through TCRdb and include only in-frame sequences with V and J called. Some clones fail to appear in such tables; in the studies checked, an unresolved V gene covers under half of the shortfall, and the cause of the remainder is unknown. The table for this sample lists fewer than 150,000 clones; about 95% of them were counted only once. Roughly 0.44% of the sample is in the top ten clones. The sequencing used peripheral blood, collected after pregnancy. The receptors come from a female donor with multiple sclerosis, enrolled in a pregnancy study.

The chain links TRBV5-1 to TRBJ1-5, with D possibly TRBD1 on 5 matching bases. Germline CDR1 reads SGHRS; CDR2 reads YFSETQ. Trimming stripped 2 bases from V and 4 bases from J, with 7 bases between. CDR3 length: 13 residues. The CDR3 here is CASSFDRNQPQHF. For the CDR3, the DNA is TGCGCCAGCAGCTTCGACAGAAATCAGCCCCAGCATTTT.

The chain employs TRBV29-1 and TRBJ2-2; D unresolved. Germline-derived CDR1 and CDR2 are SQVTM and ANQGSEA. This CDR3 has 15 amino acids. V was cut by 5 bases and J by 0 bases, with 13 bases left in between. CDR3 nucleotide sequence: TGCAGCGTTCAGGAAACGAACGCGAACACCGGGGAGCTGTTTTTT. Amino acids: CSVQETNANTGELFF.

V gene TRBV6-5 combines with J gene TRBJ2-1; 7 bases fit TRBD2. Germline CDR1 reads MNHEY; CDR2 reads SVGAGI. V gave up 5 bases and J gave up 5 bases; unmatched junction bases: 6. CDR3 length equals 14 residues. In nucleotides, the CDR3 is TGTGCCAGCAGTCCACCTGGGACTAACAATGAGCAGTTCTTC. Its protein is CASSPPGTNNEQFF.

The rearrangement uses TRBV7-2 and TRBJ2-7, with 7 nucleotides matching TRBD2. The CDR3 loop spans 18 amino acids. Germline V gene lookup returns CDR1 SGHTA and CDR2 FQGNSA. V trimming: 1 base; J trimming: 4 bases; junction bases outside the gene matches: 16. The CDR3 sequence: CASSLVQAGGSFSYEQYF. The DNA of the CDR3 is TGTGCCAGCAGCTTAGTTCAGGCCGGCGGGAGCTTTAGTTACGAGCAGTACTTC.

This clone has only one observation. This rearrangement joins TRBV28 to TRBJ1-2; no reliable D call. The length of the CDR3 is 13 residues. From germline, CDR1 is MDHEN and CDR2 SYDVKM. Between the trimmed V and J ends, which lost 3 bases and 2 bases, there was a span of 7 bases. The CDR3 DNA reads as TGTGCCAGCAGTTTTCGGCGGAACTATGGCTACACCTTC. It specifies CASSFRRNYGYTF.